This T cell receptor (beta chain) emerged from a study of CD8 T cells in acute hepatitis C reinfection. Points from the study as a whole: All groups preferentially used TRBV04 and TRBV06, which was not due to overrepresentation in the naive pool. Follow-up repertoires were missing for chronically infected subjects.

Produced via immunoSEQ multiplex PCR; TCRdb's table is partial and in-frame only. Among about 3,700 clones, roughly 41% were seen once, and the ten largest hold 8.7%. The CDR3 covers 16 residues. Per the germline V gene, CDR1 is MDHEN and CDR2 is SYDVKM. The V end was cut by 7 bases, the J end by 1 base, with 19 bases between. Time point defined: acute HCV infection, within 168 days of estimated infection date. Hepatitis C virus-specific T cells were sequenced directly ex vivo without in vitro expansion. A tetramer loaded with NS3 peptide 1073-1081 identified HCV-specific cells. The chain employs TRBV28 and TRBJ1-1; perhaps TRBD1 as D (6 bases). Specimen: HCV NS3-1073 tetramer-sorted CD8+ T cells from PBMCs, collected during acute infection. This clonotype was obtained from a man between 25 and 39 years old with chronic hepatitis C. The CDR3 region is CASTFLGGGTNTEAFF. The CDR3 DNA reads TGTGCCAGCACCTTTTTGGGGGGCGGAACGAACACTGAAGCTTTCTTT.